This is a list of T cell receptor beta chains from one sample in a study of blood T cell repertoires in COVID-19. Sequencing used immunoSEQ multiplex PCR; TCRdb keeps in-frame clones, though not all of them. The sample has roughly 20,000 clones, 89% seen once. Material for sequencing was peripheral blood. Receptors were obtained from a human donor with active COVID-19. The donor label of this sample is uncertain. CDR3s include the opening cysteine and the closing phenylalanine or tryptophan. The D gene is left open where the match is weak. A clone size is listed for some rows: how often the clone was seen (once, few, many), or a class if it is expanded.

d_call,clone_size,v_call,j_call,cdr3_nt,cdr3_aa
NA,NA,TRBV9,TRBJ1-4,TGTGCCAGCAGCGCGACGACAGCCTGGAATGAAAAACTGTTTTTT,CASSATTAWNEKLFF
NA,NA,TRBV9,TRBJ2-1,TGTGCCAGCACCAAAACCGGGGGAGTCCCACTTGAGCAGTTCTTC,CASTKTGGVPLEQFF
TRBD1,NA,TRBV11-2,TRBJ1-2,TGTGCCAGCAGCCCGCCGACAGGGAAAAACTATGGCTACACCTTC,CASSPPTGKNYGYTF
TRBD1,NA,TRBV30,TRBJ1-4,TGTGCCTGGCAGGGGGGTGAAAAACTGTTTTTT,CAWQGGEKLFF
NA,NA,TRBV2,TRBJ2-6,TGTGCCAGCAGTGAAGCGAGGGGGTCCGGGGCCAACGTCCTGACTTTC,CASSEARGSGANVLTF
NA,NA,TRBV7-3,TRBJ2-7,TGTGCCAGCAGCTTATTCGGGGGAAACGAGCAGTACTTC,CASSLFGGNEQYF
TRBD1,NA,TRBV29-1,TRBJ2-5,TGCAGCGTTAGGACAGGGGGACAAGAGACCCAGTACTTC,CSVRTGGQETQYF
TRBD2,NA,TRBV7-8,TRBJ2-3,TGTGCCAGCAGCTCTCCCGGAGCGGGGGGTTTCACAGATACGCAGTATTTT,CASSSPGAGGFTDTQYF
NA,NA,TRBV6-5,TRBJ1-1,TGTGCCAGCATCACGCGGCAGGGGAACACTGAAGCTTTCTTT,CASITRQGNTEAFF
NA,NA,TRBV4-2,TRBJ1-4,TGTGCCAGCAGCCAAGATCGAGTGGGGGGGGATGAAAAACTGTTTTTT,CASSQDRVGGDEKLFF
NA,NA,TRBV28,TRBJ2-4,TGTGCCAGCAGAGGAGGGGCCAAAAACATTCAGTACTTC,CASRGGAKNIQYF
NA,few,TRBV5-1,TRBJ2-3,TGCGCCAGCAGCTCTCGGGGGACCACAGATACGCAGTATTTT,CASSSRGTTDTQYF
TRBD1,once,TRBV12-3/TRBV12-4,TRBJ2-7,TGTGCCAGCAGTTTCGGACAGGGCTACGAGCAGTACTTC,CASSFGQGYEQYF
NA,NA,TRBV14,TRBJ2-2,TGTGCCAGCAGCCAAGTTATGGGGGCGTTCACCGGGGAGCTGTTTTTT,CASSQVMGAFTGELFF
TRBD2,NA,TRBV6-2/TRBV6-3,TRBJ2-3,TGTGCCAGCAGTTACGGGACTAGCAGTGCGGATACGCAGTATTTT,CASSYGTSSADTQYF
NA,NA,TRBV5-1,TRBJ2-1,TGCGCCAGCAGCTTGGGGGTCGCGGCAAACAACAATGAGCAGTTCTTC,CASSLGVAANNNEQFF
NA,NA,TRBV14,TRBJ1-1,TGTGCCAGCAAGACTGAGGCCGGCACTGAAGCTTTCTTT,CASKTEAGTEAFF
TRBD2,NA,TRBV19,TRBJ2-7,TGTGCCAGTAGTATAGTTGCTAGCGGGGACTACGAGCAGTACTTC,CASSIVASGDYEQYF
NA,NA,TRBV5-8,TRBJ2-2,TGTGCCAGCAGCACACAGAGCCCCGGGGAGCTGTTTTTT,CASSTQSPGELFF
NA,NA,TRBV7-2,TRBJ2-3,TGTGCCAGCAGCTTTAGTCCAGATACGCAGTATTTT,CASSFSPDTQYF
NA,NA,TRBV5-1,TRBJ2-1,TGCGCCAGCAGCTTAGGTTCCCGGGGCAATGAGCAGTTCTTC,CASSLGSRGNEQFF
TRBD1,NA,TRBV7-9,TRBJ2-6,TGTGCCAGCAGCAGAACACAGGGGGCTAGGAGCTCTGGGGCCAACGTCCTGACTTTC,CASSRTQGARSSGANVLTF
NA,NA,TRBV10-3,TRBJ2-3,TGTGCCATCAGGGACTTTTTAACAGATACGCAGTATTTT,CAIRDFLTDTQYF
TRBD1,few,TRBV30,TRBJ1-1,TGTGCCTGGAGTGCCAGGACAGGGGAGGTTGCTTTCTTT,CAWSARTGEVAFF
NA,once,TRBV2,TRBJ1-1,TGTGCCAGCAGGGCCGGCCGGGATCTTGAAGCTTTCTTT,CASRAGRDLEAFF
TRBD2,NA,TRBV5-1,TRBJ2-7,TGCGCCAGCAGCCTACTAGCGGGAGAGGGAGAGCAGTACTTC,CASSLLAGEGEQYF
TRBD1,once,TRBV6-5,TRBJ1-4,TGTGCCAGCAGCCCCGACAGGGGGGATGAAAAACTGTTTTTT,CASSPDRGDEKLFF
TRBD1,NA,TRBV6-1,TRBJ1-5,TGTGCCAGCAGTGAAGTAGGTCACAGGGGGCATGTCGCCAATCAGCCCCAGCATTTT,CASSEVGHRGHVANQPQHF
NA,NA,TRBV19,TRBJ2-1,TGTGCCAGTAGTATCGGGGACAGGGTGATGGCGGGAGGGTACAATGAGCAGTTCTTC,CASSIGDRVMAGGYNEQFF
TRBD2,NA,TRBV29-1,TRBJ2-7,TGCAGCGTTGACCTAGCGGGGGCCTACGAGCAGTACTTC,CSVDLAGAYEQYF